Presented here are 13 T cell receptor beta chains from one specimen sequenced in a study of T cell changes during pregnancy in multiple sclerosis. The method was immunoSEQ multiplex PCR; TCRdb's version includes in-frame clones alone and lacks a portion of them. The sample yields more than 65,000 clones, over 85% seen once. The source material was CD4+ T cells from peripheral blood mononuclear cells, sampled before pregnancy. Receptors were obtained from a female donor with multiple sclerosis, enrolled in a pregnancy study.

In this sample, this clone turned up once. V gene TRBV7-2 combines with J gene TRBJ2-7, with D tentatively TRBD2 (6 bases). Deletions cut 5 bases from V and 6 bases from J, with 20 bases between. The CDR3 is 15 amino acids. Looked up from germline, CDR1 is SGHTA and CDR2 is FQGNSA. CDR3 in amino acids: CASSGSSRMGGEQYF. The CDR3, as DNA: TGTGCCAGCAGCGGGAGTAGCCGGATGGGAGGCGAGCAGTACTTC.

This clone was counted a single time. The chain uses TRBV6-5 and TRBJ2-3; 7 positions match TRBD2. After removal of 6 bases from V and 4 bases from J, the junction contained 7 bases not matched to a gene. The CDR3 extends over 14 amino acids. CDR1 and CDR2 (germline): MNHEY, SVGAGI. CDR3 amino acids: CASRPPGRADTQYF. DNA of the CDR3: TGTGCCAGCAGACCCCCGGGGAGGGCAGATACGCAGTATTTT.

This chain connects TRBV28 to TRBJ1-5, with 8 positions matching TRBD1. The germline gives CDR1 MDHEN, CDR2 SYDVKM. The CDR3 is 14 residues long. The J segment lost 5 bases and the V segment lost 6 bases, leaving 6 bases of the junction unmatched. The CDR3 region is CASRTTGGDQPQHF. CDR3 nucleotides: TGTGCCAGCAGGACCACAGGGGGTGATCAGCCCCAGCATTTT.

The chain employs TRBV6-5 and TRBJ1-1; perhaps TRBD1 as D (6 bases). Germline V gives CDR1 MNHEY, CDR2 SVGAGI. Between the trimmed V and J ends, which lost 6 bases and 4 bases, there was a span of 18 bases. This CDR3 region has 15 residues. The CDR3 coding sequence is TGTGCCAGCAGATCACTTACAGGGAAGGGCACTGAAGCTTTCTTT. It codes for CASRSLTGKGTEAFF.

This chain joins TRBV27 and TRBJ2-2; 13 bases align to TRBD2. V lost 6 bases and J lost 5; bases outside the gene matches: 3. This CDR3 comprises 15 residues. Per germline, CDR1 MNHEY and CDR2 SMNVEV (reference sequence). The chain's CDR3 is CASRRTSGSTGELFF. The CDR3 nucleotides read TGTGCCAGCAGGAGGACTAGCGGGAGTACCGGGGAGCTGTTTTTT.

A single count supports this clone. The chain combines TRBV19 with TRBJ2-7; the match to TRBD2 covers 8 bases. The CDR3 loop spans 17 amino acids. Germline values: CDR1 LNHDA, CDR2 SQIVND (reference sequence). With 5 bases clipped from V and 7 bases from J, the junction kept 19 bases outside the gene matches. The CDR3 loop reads CASSQGSLSAGEQEQYF. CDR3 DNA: TGTGCCAGTAGTCAAGGGTCCCTATCAGCGGGAGAGCAGGAGCAGTACTTC.

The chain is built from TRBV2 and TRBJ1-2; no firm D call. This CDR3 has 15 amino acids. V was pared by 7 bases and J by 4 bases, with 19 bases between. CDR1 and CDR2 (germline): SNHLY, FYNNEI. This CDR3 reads CASTLAGRSLYGYTF. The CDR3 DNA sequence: TGTGCCAGCACCTTAGCGGGCAGGAGCCTCTATGGCTACACCTTC. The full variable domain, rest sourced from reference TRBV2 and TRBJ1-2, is EPEVTQTPSHQVTQMGQEVILRCVPISNHLYFYWYRQILGQKVEFLVSFYNNEISEKSEIFDDQFSVERPDGSNFTLKIRSTKLEDSAMYFCASTLAGRSLYGYTFGSGTRLTVV.

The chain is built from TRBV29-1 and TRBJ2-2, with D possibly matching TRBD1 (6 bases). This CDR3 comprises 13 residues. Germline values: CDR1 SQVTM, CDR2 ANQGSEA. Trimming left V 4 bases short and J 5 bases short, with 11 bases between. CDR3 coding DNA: TGCAGCGTTGTTATTACAGGGACCGGGGAGCTGTTTTTT. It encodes CSVVITGTGELFF.

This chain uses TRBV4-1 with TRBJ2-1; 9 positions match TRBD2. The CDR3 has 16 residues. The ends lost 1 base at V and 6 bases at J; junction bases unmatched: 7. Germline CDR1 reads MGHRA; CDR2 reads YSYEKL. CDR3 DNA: TGCGCCAGCAGCCAAGTAAGGGCTAGCGGGGTCAATGAGCAGTTCTTC. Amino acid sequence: CASSQVRASGVNEQFF.

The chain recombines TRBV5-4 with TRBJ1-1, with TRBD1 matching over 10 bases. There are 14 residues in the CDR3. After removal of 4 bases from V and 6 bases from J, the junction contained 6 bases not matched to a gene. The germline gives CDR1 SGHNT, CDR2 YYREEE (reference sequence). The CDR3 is CASSHRDRGPEAFF. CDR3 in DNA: TGTGCCAGCAGCCACCGGGACAGGGGCCCTGAAGCTTTCTTT.

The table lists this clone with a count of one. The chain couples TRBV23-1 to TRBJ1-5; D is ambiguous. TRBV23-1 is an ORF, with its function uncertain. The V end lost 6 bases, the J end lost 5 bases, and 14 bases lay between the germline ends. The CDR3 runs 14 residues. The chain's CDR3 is CASRGLWRDQPQHF. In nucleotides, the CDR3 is TGCGCCAGCAGGGGATTGTGGAGGGATCAGCCCCAGCATTTT.

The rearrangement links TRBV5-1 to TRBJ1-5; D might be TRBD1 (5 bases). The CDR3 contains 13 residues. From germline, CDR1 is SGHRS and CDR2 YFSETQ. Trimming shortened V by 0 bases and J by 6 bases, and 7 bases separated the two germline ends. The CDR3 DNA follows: TGCGCCAGCAGCTTGGCCCAGGGTCAGCCCCAGCATTTT. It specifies CASSLAQGQPQHF.

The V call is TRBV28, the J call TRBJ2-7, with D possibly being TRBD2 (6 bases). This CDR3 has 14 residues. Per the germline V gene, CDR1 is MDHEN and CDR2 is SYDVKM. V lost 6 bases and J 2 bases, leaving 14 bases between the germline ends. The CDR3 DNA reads TGTGCCAGCAGGCGGGTCGGGAGTACCTACGAGCAGTACTTC. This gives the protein CASRRVGSTYEQYF.